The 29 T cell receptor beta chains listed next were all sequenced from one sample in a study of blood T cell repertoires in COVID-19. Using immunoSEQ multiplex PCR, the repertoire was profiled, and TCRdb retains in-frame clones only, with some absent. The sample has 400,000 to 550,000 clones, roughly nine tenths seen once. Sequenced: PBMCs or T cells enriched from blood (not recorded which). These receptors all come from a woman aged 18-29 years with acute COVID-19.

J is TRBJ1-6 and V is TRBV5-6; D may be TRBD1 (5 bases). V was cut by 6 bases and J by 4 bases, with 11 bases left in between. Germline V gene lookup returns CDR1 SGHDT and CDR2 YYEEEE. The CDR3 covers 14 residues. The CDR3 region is CASTGGEYNSPLHF. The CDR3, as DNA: TGTGCCAGCACTGGGGGGGAGTATAATTCACCCCTCCACTTT.

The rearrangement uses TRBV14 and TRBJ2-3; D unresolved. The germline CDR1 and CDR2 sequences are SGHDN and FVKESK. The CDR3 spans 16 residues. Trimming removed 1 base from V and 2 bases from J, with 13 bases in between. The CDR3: CASSQAHLGPTDTQYF. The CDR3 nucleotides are TGTGCCAGCAGCCAAGCACACCTAGGTCCCACAGATACGCAGTATTTT.

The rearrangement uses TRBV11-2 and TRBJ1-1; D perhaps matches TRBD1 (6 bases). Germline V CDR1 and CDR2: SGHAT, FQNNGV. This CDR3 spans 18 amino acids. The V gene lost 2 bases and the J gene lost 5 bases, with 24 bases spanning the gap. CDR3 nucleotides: TGTGCCAGCAGCTTATCTATTTGGGTAGGGGGACGTAGGACTGAAGCTTTCTTT. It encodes CASSLSIWVGGRRTEAFF.

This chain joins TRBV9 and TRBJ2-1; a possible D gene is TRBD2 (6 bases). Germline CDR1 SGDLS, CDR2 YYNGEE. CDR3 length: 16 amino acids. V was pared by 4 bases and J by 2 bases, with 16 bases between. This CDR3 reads CASSILARTTYNEQFF. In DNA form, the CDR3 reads TGTGCCAGCAGCATTCTAGCGCGGACGACCTACAATGAGCAGTTCTTC.

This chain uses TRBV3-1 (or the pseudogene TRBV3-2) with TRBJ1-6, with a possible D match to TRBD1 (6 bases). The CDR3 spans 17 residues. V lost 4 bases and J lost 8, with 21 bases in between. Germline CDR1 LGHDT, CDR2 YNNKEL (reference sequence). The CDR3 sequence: CASSPIYRDKGYSPLHF. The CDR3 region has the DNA TGTGCCAGCAGCCCGATATACCGGGACAAGGGGTATTCACCCCTCCACTTT.

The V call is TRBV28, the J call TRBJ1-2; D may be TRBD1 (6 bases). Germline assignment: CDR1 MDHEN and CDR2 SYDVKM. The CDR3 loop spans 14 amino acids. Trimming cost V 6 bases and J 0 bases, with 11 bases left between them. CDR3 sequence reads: CASRQRTANYGYTF. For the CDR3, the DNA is TGTGCCAGCAGACAGAGGACAGCTAACTATGGCTACACCTTC.

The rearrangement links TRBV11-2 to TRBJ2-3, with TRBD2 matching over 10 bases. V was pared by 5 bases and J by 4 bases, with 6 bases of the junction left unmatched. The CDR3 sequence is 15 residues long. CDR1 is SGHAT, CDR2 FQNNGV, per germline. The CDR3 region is CASSLGLAGADTQYF. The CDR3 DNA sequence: TGTGCCAGCAGCCTGGGGCTAGCGGGGGCAGATACGCAGTATTTT. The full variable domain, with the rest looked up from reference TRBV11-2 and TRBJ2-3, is EAGVAQSPRYKIIEKRQSVAFWCNPISGHATLYWYQQILGQGPKLLIQFQNNGVVDDSQLPKDRFSAERLKGVDSTLKIQPAKLEDSAVYLCASSLGLAGADTQYFGPGTRLTVL.

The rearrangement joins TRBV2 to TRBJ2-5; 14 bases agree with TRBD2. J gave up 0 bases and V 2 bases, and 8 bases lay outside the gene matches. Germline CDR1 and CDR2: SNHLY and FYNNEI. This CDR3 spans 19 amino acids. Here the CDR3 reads CASSEHPGTSGGNQETQYF. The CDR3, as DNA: TGTGCCAGCAGTGAACACCCCGGGACTAGCGGGGGAAACCAAGAGACCCAGTACTTC.

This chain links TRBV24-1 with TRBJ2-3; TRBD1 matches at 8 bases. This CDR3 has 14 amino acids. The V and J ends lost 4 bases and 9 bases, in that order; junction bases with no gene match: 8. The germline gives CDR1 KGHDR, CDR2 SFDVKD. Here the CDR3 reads CATSENGQGETQYF. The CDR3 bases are TGTGCCACCAGTGAGAATGGACAGGGCGAAACGCAGTATTTT.

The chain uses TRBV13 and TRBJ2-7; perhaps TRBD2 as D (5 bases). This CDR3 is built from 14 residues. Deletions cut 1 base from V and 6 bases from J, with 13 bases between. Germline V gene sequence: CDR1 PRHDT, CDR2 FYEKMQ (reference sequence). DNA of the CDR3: TGTGCCAGCAGCTTAGCTGATGAGGGTGGCGAGCAGTACTTC. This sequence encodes CASSLADEGGEQYF.

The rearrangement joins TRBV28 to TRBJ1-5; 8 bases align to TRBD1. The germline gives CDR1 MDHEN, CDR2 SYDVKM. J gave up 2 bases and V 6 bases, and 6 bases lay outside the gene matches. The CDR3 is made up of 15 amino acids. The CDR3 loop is CASRRQGSGNQPQHF. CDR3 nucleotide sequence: TGTGCCAGCAGACGACAGGGGTCCGGCAATCAGCCCCAGCATTTT.

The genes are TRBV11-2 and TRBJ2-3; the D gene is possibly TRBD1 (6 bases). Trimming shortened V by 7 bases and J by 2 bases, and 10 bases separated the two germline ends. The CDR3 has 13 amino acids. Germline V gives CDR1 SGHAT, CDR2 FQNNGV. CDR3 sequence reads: CASNGQNTDTQYF. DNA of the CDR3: TGTGCCAGCAATGGACAGAACACAGATACGCAGTATTTT.

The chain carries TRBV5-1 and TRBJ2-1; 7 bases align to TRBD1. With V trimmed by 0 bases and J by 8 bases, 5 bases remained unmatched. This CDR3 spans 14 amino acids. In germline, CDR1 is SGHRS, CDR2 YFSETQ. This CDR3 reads CASSLGQGVDEQFF. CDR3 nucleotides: TGCGCCAGCAGCTTGGGACAGGGAGTTGATGAGCAGTTCTTC.

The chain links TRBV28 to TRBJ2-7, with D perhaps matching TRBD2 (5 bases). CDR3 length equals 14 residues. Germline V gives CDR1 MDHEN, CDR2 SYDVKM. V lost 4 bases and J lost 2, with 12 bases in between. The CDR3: CASSSRGPTYEQYF. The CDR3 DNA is TGTGCCAGCAGTTCCCGGGGTCCTACCTACGAGCAGTACTTC.

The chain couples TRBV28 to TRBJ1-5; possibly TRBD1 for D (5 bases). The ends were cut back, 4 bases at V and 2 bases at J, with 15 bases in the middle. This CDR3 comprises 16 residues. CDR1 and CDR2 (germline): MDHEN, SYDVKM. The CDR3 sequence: CASSSRGGWGNQPQHF. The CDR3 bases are TGTGCCAGCAGTTCTCGGGGGGGTTGGGGCAATCAGCCCCAGCATTTT. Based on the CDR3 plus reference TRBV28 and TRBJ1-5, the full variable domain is DVKVTQSSRYLVKRTGEKVFLECVQDMDHENMFWYRQDPGLGLRLIYFSYDVKMKEKGDIPEGYSVSREKKERFSLILESASTNQTSMYLCASSSRGGWGNQPQHFGDGTRLSIL.

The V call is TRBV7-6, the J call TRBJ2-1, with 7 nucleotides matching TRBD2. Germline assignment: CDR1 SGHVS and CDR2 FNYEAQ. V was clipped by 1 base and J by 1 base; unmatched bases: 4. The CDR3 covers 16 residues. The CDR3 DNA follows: TGTGCCAGCAGCTTAGAAGCGGGGCGATCCTACAATGAGCAGTTCTTC. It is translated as CASSLEAGRSYNEQFF.

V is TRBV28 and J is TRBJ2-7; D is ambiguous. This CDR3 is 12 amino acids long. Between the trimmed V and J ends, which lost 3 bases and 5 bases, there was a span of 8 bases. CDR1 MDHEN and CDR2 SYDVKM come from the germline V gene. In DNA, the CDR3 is TGTGCCAGCAGTTTCTCCGCGGACGAGCAGTACTTC. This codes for CASSFSADEQYF.

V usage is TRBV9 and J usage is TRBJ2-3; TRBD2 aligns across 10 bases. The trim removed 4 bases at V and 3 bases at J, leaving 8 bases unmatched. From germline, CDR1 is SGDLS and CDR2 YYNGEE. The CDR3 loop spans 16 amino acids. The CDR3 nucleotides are TGTGCCAGCAGCCCTAGCCCTAGCGGGGGTACAGATACGCAGTATTTT. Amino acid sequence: CASSPSPSGGTDTQYF.

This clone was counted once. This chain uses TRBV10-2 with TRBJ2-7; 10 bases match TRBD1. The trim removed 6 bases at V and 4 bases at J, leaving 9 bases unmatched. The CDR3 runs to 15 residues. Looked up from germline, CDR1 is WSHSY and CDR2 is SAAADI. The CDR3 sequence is CASRTPGQGMYEQYF. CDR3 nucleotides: TGCGCCAGCAGAACCCCGGGACAGGGGATGTACGAGCAGTACTTC.

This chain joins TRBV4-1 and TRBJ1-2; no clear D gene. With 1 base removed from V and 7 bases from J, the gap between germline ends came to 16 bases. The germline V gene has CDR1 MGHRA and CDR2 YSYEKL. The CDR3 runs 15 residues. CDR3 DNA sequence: TGCGCCAGCAGCCAAGCCTTCCCCGGAGGGTCTGGCTACACCTTC. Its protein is CASSQAFPGGSGYTF.

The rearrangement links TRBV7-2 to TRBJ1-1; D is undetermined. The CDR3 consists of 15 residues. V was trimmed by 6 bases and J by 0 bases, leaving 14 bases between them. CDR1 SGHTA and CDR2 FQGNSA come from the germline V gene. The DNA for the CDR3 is TGTGCCAGCAGTCAACAGACAACCCTGAACACTGAAGCTTTCTTT. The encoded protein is CASSQQTTLNTEAFF.

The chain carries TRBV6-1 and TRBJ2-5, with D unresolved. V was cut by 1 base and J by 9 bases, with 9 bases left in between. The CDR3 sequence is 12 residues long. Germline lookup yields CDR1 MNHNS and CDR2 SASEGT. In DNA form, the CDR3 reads TGTGCCAGCAGTGAAGACGACGCGGCCCAGTACTTC. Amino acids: CASSEDDAAQYF.

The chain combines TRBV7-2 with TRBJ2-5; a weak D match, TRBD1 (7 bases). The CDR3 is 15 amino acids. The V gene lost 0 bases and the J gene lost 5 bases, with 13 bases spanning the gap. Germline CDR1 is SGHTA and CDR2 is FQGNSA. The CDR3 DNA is TGTGCCAGCAGCTTAGCCCAGACAGGGAGGGAGACCCAGTACTTC. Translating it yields CASSLAQTGRETQYF.

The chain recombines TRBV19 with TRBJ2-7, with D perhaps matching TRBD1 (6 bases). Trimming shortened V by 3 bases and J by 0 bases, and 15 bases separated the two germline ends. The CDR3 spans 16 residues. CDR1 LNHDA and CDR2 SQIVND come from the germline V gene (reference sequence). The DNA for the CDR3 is TGTGCCAGTAGTATCTTCAGGGGCGGATCCTCCTACGAGCAGTACTTC. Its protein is CASSIFRGGSSYEQYF.

The CDR3 bases are TGTGCCTGGGCAGGACAGCTTAACACTGAAGCTTTCTTT. It specifies CAWAGQLNTEAFF. The chain recombines TRBV30 with TRBJ1-1; maybe TRBD1 (6 bases). There are 13 residues in the CDR3. Germline V gives CDR1 GTSNPN, CDR2 SVGIG (reference sequence). Trimming removed 5 bases at V and 2 bases at J, with 12 bases between.

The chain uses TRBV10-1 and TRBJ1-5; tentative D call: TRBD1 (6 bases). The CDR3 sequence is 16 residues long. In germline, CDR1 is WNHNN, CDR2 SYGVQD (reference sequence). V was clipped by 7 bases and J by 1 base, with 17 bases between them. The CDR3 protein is CASKDVRGRSNQPQHF. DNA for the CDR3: TGCGCCAGCAAGGACGTCAGGGGCAGGAGCAATCAGCCCCAGCATTTT.

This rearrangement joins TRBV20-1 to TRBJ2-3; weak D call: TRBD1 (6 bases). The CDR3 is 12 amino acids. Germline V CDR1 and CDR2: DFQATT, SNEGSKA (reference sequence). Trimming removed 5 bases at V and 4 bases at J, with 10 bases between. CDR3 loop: CSAGGGSDTQYF. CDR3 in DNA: TGCAGTGCTGGTGGGGGCTCAGATACGCAGTATTTT.

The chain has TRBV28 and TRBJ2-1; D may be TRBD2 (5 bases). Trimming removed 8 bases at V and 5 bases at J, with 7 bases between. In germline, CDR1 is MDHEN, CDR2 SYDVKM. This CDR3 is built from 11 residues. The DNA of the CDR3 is TGTGCCAGCCGGGGAAACAATGAGCAGTTCTTC. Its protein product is CASRGNNEQFF.

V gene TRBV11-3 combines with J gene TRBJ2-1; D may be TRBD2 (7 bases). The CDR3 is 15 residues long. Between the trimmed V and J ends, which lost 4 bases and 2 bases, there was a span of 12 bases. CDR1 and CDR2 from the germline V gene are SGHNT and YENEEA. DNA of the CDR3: TGTGCCAGCAGCTCCCGAGGGGGGGCCTACAATGAGCAGTTCTTC. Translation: CASSSRGGAYNEQFF. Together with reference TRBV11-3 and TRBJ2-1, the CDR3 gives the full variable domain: EAGVVQSPRYKIIEKKQPVAFWCNPISGHNTLYWYLQNLGQGPELLIRYENEEAVDDSQLPKDRFSAERLKGVDSTLKIQPAELGDSAVYLCASSSRGGAYNEQFFGPGTRLTVL.